This T cell receptor beta chain was retrieved from a study of blood T cell repertoires in COVID-19. Study context: Sites in the United States, Italy and Spain provided acute and convalescent COVID-19 samples.

The data were produced by immunoSEQ multiplex PCR, yet TCRdb's version contains in-frame clones alone and is incomplete. The table lists about 310,000 clones, almost 90% of them singletons. V lost 5 bases and J lost 3, with 19 bases in between. This CDR3 has 16 amino acids. Germline loops: CDR1 MNHEY, CDR2 SMNVEV (reference sequence). Sequenced sample: peripheral blood. This chain links TRBV27 with TRBJ1-2, with TRBD1 as a possible D gene (5 bases). The clonotype was recovered from a young woman with COVID-19, enrolled during active disease. The CDR3 DNA is TGTGCCAGCAGTGCTTCGGGAGGGGCCTACTACTATGGCTACACCTTC. It specifies CASSASGGAYYYGYTF.